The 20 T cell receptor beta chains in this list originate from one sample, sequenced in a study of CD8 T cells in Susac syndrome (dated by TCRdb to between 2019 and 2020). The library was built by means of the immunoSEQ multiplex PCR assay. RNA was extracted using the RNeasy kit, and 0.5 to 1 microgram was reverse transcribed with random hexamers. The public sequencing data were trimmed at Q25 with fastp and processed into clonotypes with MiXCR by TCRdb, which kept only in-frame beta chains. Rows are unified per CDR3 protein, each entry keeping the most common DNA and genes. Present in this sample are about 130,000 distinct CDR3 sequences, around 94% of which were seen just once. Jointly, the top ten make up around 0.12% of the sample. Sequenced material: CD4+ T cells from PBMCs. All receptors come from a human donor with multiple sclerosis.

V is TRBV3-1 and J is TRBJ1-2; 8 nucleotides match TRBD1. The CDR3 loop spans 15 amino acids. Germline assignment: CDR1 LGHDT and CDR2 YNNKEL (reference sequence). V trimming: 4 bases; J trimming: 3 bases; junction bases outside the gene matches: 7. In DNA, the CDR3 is TGTGCCAGCAGCCGAAGACAGGGGCAGGACTATGGCTACACCTTC. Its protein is CASSRRQGQDYGYTF. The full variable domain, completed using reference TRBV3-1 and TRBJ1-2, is DTAVSQTPKYLVTQMGNDKSIKCEQNLGHDTMYWYKQDSKKFLKIMFSYNNKELIINETVPNRFSPKSPDKAHLNLHINSLELGDSAVYFCASSRRQGQDYGYTFGSGTRLTVV.

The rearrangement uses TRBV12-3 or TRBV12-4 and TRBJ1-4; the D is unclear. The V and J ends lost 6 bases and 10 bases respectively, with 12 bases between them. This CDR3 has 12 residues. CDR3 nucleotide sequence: TGTGCCAGCAGCCCAATGGTGGGAAAACTGTTTTTT. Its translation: CASSPMVGKLFF.

The CDR3 sequence is CASSYGSFQPQHF. In nucleotides, the CDR3 is TGTGCCAGCAGTTATGGGAGTTTCCAGCCCCAGCATTTT. The chain combines TRBV6-5 with TRBJ1-5; unclear D gene. Between the trimmed V and J ends, which lost 3 bases and 7 bases, there was a span of 10 bases. CDR3 length: 13 residues. Per germline, CDR1 MNHEY and CDR2 SVGAGI.

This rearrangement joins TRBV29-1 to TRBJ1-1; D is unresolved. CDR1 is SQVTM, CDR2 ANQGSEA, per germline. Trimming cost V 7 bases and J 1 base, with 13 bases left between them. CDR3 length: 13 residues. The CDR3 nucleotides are TGCAGCGCCGCAGGCGGGTCGAACACTGAAGCTTTCTTT. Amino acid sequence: CSAAGGSNTEAFF.

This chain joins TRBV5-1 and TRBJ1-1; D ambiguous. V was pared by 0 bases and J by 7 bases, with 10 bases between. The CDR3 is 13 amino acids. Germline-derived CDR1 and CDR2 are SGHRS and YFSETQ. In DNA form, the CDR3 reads TGCGCCAGCAGCTTGGGAGGTAATTATGAAGCTTTCTTT. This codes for CASSLGGNYEAFF.

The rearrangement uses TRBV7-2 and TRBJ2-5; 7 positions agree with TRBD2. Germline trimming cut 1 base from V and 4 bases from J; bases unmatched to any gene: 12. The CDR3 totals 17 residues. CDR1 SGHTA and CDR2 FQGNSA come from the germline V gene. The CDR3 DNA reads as TGTGCCAGCAGCTTAGGGGAGCGGGCGGGGAGGGGAGAGACCCAGTACTTC. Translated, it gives CASSLGERAGRGETQYF.

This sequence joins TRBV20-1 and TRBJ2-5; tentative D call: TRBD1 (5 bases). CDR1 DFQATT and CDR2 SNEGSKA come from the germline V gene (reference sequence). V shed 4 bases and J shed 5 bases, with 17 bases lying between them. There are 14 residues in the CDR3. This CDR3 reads CSATWSQGFETQYF. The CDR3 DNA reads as TGCAGTGCTACGTGGTCCCAGGGTTTTGAGACCCAGTACTTC.

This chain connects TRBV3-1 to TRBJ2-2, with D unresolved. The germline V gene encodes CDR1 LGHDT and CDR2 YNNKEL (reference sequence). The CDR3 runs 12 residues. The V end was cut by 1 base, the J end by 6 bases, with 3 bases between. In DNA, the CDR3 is TGTGCCAGCAGCCAAGGGCCCGGGGAGCTGTTTTTT. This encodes CASSQGPGELFF.

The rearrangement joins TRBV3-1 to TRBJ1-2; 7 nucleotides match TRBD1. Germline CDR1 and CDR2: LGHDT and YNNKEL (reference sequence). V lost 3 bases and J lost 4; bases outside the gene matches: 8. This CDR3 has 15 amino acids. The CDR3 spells CASSHPGQTTYGYTF. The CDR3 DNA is TGTGCCAGCAGCCACCCGGGACAGACGACCTATGGCTACACCTTC.

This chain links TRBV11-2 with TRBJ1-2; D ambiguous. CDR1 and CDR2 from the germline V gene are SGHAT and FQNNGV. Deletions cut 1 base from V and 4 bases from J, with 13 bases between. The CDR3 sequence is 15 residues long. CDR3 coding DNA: TGTGCCAGCAGCTTAGCGGACGGGATACTCTATGGCTACACCTTC. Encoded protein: CASSLADGILYGYTF.

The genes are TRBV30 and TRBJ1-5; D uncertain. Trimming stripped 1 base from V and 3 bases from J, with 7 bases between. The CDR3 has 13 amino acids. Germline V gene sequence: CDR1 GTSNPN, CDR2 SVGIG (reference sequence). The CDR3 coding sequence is TGTGCCTGGAGTGGGGAAGCCAATCAGCCCCAGCATTTT. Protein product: CAWSGEANQPQHF.

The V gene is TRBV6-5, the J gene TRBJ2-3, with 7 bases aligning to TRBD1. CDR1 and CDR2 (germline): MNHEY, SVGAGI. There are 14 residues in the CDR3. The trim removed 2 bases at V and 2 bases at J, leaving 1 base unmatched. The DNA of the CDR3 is TGTGCCAGCAGTTACCAGGGGGACACAGATACGCAGTATTTT. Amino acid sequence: CASSYQGDTDTQYF.

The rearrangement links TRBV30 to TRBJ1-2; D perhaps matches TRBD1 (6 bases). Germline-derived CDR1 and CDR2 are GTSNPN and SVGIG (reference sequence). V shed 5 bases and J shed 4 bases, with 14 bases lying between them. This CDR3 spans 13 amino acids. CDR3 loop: CAWRGGQLYGYTF. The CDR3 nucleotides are TGTGCCTGGCGCGGAGGACAGCTCTATGGCTACACCTTC.

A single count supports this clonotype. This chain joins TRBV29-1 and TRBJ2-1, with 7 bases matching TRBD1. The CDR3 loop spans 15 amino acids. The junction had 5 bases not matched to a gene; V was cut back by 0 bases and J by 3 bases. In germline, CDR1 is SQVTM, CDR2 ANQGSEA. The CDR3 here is CSVEELQGNYNEQFF. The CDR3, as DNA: TGCAGCGTTGAAGAATTACAGGGGAACTACAATGAGCAGTTCTTC.

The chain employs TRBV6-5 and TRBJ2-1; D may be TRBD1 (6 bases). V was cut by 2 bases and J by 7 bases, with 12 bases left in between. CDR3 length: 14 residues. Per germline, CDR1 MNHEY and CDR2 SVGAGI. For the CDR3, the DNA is TGTGCCAGCAGTTACGAGTTAGGGGGTAATGAGCAGTTCTTC. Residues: CASSYELGGNEQFF.

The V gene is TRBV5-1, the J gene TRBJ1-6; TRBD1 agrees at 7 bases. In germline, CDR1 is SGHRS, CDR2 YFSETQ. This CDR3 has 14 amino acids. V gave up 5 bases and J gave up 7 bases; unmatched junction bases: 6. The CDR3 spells CASSPQGLNSPLHF. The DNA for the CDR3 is TGCGCCAGCAGTCCACAGGGGCTCAATTCACCCCTCCACTTT.

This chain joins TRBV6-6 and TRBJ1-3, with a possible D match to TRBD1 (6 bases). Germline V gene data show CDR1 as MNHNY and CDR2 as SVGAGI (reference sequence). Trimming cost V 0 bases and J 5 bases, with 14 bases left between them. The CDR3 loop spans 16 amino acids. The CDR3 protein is CASSYSISDRRNTIYF. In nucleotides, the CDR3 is TGTGCCAGCAGTTACTCCATCTCGGACAGAAGAAACACCATATATTTT.

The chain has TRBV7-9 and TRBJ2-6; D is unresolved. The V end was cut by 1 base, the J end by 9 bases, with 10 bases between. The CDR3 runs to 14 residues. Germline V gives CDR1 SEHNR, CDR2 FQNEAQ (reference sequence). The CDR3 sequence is CASSLVGVVNVLTF. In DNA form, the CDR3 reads TGTGCCAGCAGCTTAGTCGGCGTGGTCAACGTCCTGACTTTC.

The CDR3 reads CASSVAGRRGQDTQYF. CDR3 coding DNA: TGTGCCAGCAGCGTAGCCGGTCGAAGGGGGCAAGATACGCAGTATTTT. The genes are TRBV9 and TRBJ2-3, with TRBD1 identical over 7 bases. The CDR3 sequence is 16 residues long. With V trimmed by 0 bases and J by 5 bases, 9 bases remained unmatched. Looked up from germline, CDR1 is SGDLS and CDR2 is YYNGEE.

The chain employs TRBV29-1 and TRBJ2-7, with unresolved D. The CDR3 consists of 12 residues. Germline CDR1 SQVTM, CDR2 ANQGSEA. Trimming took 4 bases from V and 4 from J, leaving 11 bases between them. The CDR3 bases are TGCAGCGTTGGGGTGGGCGCTTACGAGCAGTACTTC. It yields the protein CSVGVGAYEQYF.